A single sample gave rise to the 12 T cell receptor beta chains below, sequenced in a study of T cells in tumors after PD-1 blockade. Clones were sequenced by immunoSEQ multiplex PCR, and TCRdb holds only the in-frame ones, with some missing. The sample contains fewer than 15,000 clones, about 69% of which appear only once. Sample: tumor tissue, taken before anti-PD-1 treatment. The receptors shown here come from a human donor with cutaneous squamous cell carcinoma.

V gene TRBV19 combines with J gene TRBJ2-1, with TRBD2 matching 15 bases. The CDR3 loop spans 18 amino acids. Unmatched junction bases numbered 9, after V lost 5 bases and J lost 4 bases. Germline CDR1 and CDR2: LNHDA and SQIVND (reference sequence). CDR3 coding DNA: TGTGCCAGTAGTCCTACCGGGACTAGCGGGGGGTGGTACAATGAGCAGTTCTTC. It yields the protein CASSPTGTSGGWYNEQFF. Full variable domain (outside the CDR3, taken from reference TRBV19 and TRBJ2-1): DGGITQSPKYLFRKEGQNVTLSCEQNLNHDAMYWYRQDPGQGLRLIYYSQIVNDFQKGDIAEGYSVSREKKESFPLTVTSAQKNPTAFYLCASSPTGTSGGWYNEQFFGPGTRLTVL.

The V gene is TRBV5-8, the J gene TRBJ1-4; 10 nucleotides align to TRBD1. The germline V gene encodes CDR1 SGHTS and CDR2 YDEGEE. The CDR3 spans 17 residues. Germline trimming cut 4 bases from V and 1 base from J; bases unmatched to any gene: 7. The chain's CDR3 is CASSPGTGVITNEKLFF. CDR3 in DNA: TGTGCCAGCAGCCCCGGGACAGGGGTTATAACTAATGAAAAACTGTTTTTT.

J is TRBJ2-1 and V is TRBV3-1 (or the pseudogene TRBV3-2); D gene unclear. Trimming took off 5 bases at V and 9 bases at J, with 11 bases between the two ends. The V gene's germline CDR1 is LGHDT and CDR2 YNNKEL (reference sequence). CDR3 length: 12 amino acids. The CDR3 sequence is CASSIGYGEQFF. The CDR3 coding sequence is TGTGCCAGCAGCATCGGTTATGGTGAGCAGTTCTTC.

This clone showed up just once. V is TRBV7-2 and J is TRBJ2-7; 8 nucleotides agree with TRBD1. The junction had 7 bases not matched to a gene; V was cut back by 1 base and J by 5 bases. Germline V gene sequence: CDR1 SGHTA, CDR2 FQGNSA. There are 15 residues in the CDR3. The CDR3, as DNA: TGTGCCAGCAGCTTAGTCTGGGCCAGGGGGCACGAGCAGTACTTC. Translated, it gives CASSLVWARGHEQYF.

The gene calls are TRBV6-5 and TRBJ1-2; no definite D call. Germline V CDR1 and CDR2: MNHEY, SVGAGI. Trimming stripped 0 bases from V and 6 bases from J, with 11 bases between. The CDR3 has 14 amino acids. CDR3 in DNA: TGTGCCAGCAGTTACTCCGACCGTGGTAATGGCTACACCTTC. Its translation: CASSYSDRGNGYTF.

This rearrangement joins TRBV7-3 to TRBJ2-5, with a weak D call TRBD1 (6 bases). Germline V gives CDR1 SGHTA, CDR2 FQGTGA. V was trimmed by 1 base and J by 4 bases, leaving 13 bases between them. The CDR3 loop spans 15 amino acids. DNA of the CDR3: TGTGCCAGCAGCTTAAGCGGCAGGGGTATAGAGACCCAGTACTTC. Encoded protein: CASSLSGRGIETQYF. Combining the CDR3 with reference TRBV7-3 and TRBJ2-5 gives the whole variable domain GAGVSQTPSNKVTEKGKYVELRCDPISGHTALYWYRQSLGQGPEFLIYFQGTGAADDSGLPNDRFFAVRPEGSVSTLKIQRTERGDSAVYLCASSLSGRGIETQYFGPGTRLLVL.

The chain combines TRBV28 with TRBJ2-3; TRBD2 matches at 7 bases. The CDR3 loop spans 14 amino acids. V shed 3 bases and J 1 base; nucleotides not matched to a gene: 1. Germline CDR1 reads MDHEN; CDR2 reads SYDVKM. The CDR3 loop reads CASSFLAGTDTQYF. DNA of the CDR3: TGTGCCAGCAGTTTTCTAGCGGGCACAGATACGCAGTATTTT.

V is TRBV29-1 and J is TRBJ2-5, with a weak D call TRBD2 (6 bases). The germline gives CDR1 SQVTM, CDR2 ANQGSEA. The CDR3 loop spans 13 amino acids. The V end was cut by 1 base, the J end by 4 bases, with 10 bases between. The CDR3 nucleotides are TGCAGCGTTGAAGTGGGGGGAAGAGAGACCCAGTACTTC. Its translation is CSVEVGGRETQYF.

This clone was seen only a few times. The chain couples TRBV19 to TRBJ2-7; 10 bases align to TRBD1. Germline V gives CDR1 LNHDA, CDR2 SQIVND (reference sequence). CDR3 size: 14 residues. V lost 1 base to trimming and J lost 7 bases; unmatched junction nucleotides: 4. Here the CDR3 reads CASSIGQGAGEQYF. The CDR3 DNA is TGTGCCAGTAGTATAGGACAGGGGGCCGGTGAGCAGTACTTC.

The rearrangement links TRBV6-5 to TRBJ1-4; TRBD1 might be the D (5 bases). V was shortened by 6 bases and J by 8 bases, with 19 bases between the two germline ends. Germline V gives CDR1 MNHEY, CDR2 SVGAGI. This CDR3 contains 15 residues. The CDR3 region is CASRGGGGAREKLFF. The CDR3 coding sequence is TGTGCCAGCAGGGGGGGTGGAGGGGCCCGGGAAAAACTGTTTTTT.

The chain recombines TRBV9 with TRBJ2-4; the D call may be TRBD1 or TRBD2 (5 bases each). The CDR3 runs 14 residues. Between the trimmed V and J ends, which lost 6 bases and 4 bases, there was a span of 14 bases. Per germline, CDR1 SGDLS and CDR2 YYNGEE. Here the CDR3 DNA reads TGTGCCAGCACCTATAGAGGGGTAAAAAACATTCAGTACTTC. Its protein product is CASTYRGVKNIQYF.

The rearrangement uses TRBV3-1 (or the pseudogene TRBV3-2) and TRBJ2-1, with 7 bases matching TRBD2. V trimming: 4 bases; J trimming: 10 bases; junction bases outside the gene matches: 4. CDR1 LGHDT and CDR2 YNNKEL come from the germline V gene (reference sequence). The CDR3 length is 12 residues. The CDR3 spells CASSLGGIEQFF. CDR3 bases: TGTGCCAGCAGCCTCGGGGGGATCGAGCAGTTCTTC.